The 29 T cell receptor beta chains below come from one sample, sequenced in a study of blood T cell repertoires in COVID-19. Profiling relied on immunoSEQ multiplex PCR, and the TCRdb table lists in-frame clones only, not all of them. The profile shows about 70,000 clones, around 90% of them singletons. The sample was peripheral blood. These receptors all come from a human donor in a cohort sampled during active COVID-19.

This clone is a singleton in its sample. V usage is TRBV28 and J usage is TRBJ2-7; no clear D. The CDR3 has 16 amino acids. Germline lookup yields CDR1 MDHEN and CDR2 SYDVKM. The V end was cut by 6 bases, the J end by 2 bases, with 20 bases between. CDR3 nucleotides: TGTGCCAGCAGCCGTACAAGATTCGATCAAGCCTACGAGCAGTACTTC. The encoded protein is CASSRTRFDQAYEQYF.

This clone appeared a single time. The J gene is TRBJ2-7, the V gene TRBV27, with 11 positions matching TRBD2. With V trimmed by 6 bases and J by 5 bases, 12 bases remained unmatched. The CDR3 consists of 16 residues. Germline values: CDR1 MNHEY, CDR2 SMNVEV (reference sequence). The CDR3 loop reads CASSTSGGLGIHEQYF. The CDR3 DNA follows: TGTGCCAGCAGCACTAGCGGGGGCCTTGGTATCCACGAGCAGTACTTC.

The chain carries TRBV4-3 and TRBJ1-6; 9 bases are a match to TRBD1. Losses at the gene ends were 2 bases for V and 13 bases for J; bases not matched to a gene: 9. The CDR3 totals 15 residues. Germline V gene data show CDR1 as LGHNA and CDR2 as YSLEER. CDR3 DNA: TGCGCCAGCAGCCAACGACCCTGGGACAGGGAGCCCCTCCACTTT. Residues: CASSQRPWDREPLHF.

This chain links TRBV4-1 with TRBJ2-1; perhaps TRBD2 as D (5 bases). V was trimmed by 6 bases and J by 1 base, leaving 22 bases between them. Germline V gives CDR1 MGHRA, CDR2 YSYEKL. This CDR3 region has 18 residues. The CDR3 loop reads CASRHGEIRVHSYNEQFF. Written as DNA, the CDR3 is TGCGCCAGCAGACATGGGGAGATACGGGTTCATTCCTACAATGAGCAGTTCTTC.

The CDR3, as DNA: TGTGCCAGTACGGGACAGAAAACAGATACGCAGTATTTT. It yields the protein CASTGQKTDTQYF. This chain links TRBV11-2 with TRBJ2-3; TRBD1 matches at 7 bases. In germline, CDR1 is SGHAT, CDR2 FQNNGV. The CDR3 has 13 residues. Trimming removed 9 bases from V and 3 bases from J; junction bases left unmatched: 6.

This sequence joins TRBV6-5 and TRBJ2-7; D is uncertain. Germline V gene sequence: CDR1 MNHEY, CDR2 SVGAGI. The CDR3 totals 14 residues. V was clipped by 6 bases and J by 3 bases, with 15 bases between them. Written as DNA, the CDR3 is TGTGCCAGCAGCCCAATACAGATGAACTACGAGCAGTACTTC. Translated, it gives CASSPIQMNYEQYF.

The gene calls are TRBV11-2 and TRBJ1-1; D is perhaps TRBD1 (5 bases). The CDR3 runs to 15 residues. V shed 3 bases and J shed 4 bases, with 15 bases lying between them. CDR1 and CDR2 from the germline V gene are SGHAT and FQNNGV. The CDR3 sequence: CASSFYVVGGTEAFF. CDR3 nucleotides: TGTGCCAGCAGCTTTTACGTGGTCGGGGGCACTGAAGCTTTCTTT.

In DNA, the CDR3 is TGTGCCAGCAGCGGCGGTGGCTACACCTTC. Translating it yields CASSGGGYTF. The chain links TRBV9 to TRBJ1-2; D unresolved. Germline V gene data show CDR1 as SGDLS and CDR2 as YYNGEE. The CDR3 loop spans 10 amino acids. Trimming cost V 3 bases and J 7 bases, with 4 bases left between them.

The chain has TRBV4-1 and TRBJ1-2; tentative D call: TRBD1 (6 bases). This CDR3 comprises 12 residues. The V end was cut by 5 bases, the J end by 8 bases, with 12 bases between. The V gene's germline CDR1 is MGHRA and CDR2 YSYEKL. CDR3 protein: CASSYGQSGYTF. CDR3 DNA: TGCGCCAGCAGCTACGGACAGTCGGGCTACACCTTC.

The rearrangement links TRBV29-1 to TRBJ1-1; a weak D match, TRBD1 (5 bases). Between the trimmed V and J ends, which lost 0 bases and 7 bases, there was a span of 15 bases. The germline CDR1 and CDR2 sequences are SQVTM and ANQGSEA. CDR3 length equals 14 residues. The CDR3, as DNA: TGCAGCGTTGAAGATCAGTCAGGGTTGGATGAAGCTTTCTTT. Its protein is CSVEDQSGLDEAFF.

The CDR3 here is CAWTPPRGREQYF. CDR3 coding DNA: TGTGCCTGGACCCCTCCCAGGGGGCGCGAGCAGTACTTC. This rearrangement joins TRBV30 to TRBJ2-7; 8 bases line up with TRBD1. The CDR3 spans 13 residues. The germline gives CDR1 GTSNPN, CDR2 SVGIG (reference sequence). V was pared by 4 bases and J by 6 bases, with 8 bases of the junction left unmatched. The full variable domain, its missing parts supplied by reference TRBV30 and TRBJ2-7, is SQTIHQWPATLVQPVGSPLSLECTVEGTSNPNLYWYRQAAGRGLQLLFYSVGIGQISSEVPQNLSASRPQDRQFILSSKKLLLSDSGFYLCAWTPPRGREQYFGPGTRLTVT.

This chain joins TRBV9 and TRBJ1-1; 7 positions match TRBD1. V trimming: 3 bases; J trimming: 2 bases; junction bases outside the gene matches: 13. From germline, CDR1 is SGDLS and CDR2 YYNGEE. CDR3 length: 17 amino acids. CDR3 DNA sequence: TGTGCCAGCAGCGCGCCTACAGGGGCCCGCATAAACACTGAAGCTTTCTTT. This encodes CASSAPTGARINTEAFF.

The J gene is TRBJ2-1, the V gene TRBV19, with TRBD1 matching 8 bases. Unmatched junction bases numbered 13, after V lost 4 bases and J lost 2 bases. Germline-derived CDR1 and CDR2 are LNHDA and SQIVND (reference sequence). This CDR3 is 18 amino acids long. The CDR3 bases are TGTGCCAGTAGTACCCGACGATCAGGGGGCGTAGCCTACAATGAGCAGTTCTTC. This gives the protein CASSTRRSGGVAYNEQFF.

This clone was seen only once. V usage is TRBV5-5 and J usage is TRBJ1-1; D call uncertain. The CDR3 has 17 amino acids. Germline values: CDR1 SGHKS, CDR2 YYEKEE (reference sequence). Trimming shortened V by 0 bases and J by 2 bases, and 17 bases separated the two germline ends. CDR3 nucleotide sequence: TGTGCCAGCAGCTTGGAGAGACATCGAGGGTTCAACACTGAAGCTTTCTTT. As protein: CASSLERHRGFNTEAFF.

V is TRBV12-3 or TRBV12-4 and J is TRBJ1-2; D perhaps matches TRBD1 (5 bases). The CDR3 sequence is 13 residues long. Trimming left V 9 bases short and J 4 bases short, with 15 bases between. The CDR3 region has the DNA TGTGCCAGTGGGGGAGGGTGGGCCTATGGCTACACCTTC. Its protein product is CASGGGWAYGYTF.

This clone was seen just once. The chain joins TRBV27 to TRBJ2-7; D remains unclear. V lost 6 bases and J 2 bases, leaving 17 bases between the germline ends. The CDR3 is 15 amino acids. Germline values: CDR1 MNHEY, CDR2 SMNVEV (reference sequence). The CDR3 loop reads CASSPGLAGTYEQYF. As DNA, the CDR3 is TGTGCCAGCAGCCCCGGTTTGGCAGGAACCTACGAGCAGTACTTC.

The chain uses TRBV19 and TRBJ1-2; D perhaps matches TRBD1 (6 bases). CDR1 and CDR2 (germline): LNHDA, SQIVND (reference sequence). CDR3 length: 13 amino acids. V was cut by 2 bases and J by 7 bases, with 11 bases left in between. In DNA form, the CDR3 reads TGTGCCAGTAGTATAACCACAGGGATTGGCTACACCTTC. Its translation is CASSITTGIGYTF.

Only one count was recorded for this clone. The J gene is TRBJ1-2, the V gene TRBV4-1, with 9 positions matching TRBD1. The V and J ends lost 1 base and 7 bases, in that order; junction bases with no gene match: 10. The CDR3 contains 16 residues. Looked up from germline, CDR1 is MGHRA and CDR2 is YSYEKL. CDR3 region: CASSQGGTGSVGGYTF. The CDR3 nucleotides read TGCGCCAGCAGCCAAGGCGGGACAGGGAGCGTGGGTGGCTACACCTTC.

This chain links TRBV13 with TRBJ2-5, with no clear D. The germline V gene has CDR1 PRHDT and CDR2 FYEKMQ (reference sequence). The V end lost 5 bases, the J end lost 0 bases, and 4 bases lay between the germline ends. CDR3 length: 12 residues. CDR3 sequence reads: CASSNYQETQYF. CDR3 DNA: TGTGCCAGCAGCAACTACCAAGAGACCCAGTACTTC.

This chain connects TRBV7-2 to TRBJ1-2; TRBD1 might be the D (5 bases). The CDR3 length is 17 residues. V lost 0 bases, J lost 0 bases, and 14 bases lay in between. Germline assignment: CDR1 SGHTA and CDR2 FQGNSA. CDR3 residues: CASSLALATVPNYGYTF. The CDR3 DNA follows: TGTGCCAGCAGCTTAGCTCTGGCGACAGTCCCTAACTATGGCTACACCTTC.

This clone appeared a single time. The chain combines TRBV24-1 with TRBJ2-7; 8 bases fit TRBD1. V shed 3 bases, J shed 6 bases, and the junction held 9 bases outside the gene matches. The CDR3 has 15 residues. The germline V gene has CDR1 KGHDR and CDR2 SFDVKD. This chain's CDR3 is CATSDPGQGYTEQYF. The CDR3 DNA reads as TGTGCCACCAGTGATCCCGGACAGGGATATACCGAGCAGTACTTC.

The chain recombines TRBV4-3 with TRBJ2-2; the D gene is possibly TRBD2 (6 bases). V lost 3 bases and J lost 5, with 10 bases in between. This CDR3 spans 14 amino acids. From germline, CDR1 is LGHNA and CDR2 YSLEER. The chain's CDR3 is CASSQGGWTGELFF. The CDR3 region has the DNA TGCGCCAGCAGCCAGGGGGGTTGGACCGGGGAGCTGTTTTTT.

This clone occurred a few times. The rearrangement uses TRBV21-1 and TRBJ1-5; the D call of TRBD1 is as the table states it, not checked on the DNA. TRBV21-1 is a recognized pseudogene. This CDR3 is built from 15 residues. CDR3 in amino acids: CASSREDRRNQPQHF. In DNA form, the CDR3 reads TGTGCCAGCAGCAGAGAGGACAGGAGAAATCAGCCCCAGCATTTT.

The table lists this clone with a few counts. The chain is built from TRBV7-9 and TRBJ1-4; D is unclear. Trimming stripped 11 bases from V and 0 bases from J, with 10 bases between. The CDR3 spans 13 residues. In germline, CDR1 is SEHNR, CDR2 FQNEAQ (reference sequence). The CDR3 protein is CAGGPATNEKLFF. The DNA for the CDR3 is TGTGCCGGAGGTCCTGCAACTAATGAAAAACTGTTTTTT.

The J gene is TRBJ2-7, the V gene TRBV19, with D perhaps TRBD1 (6 bases). The length of the CDR3 is 13 residues. Germline assignment: CDR1 LNHDA and CDR2 SQIVND (reference sequence). Trimming cost V 7 bases and J 2 bases, with 12 bases left between them. CDR3 sequence (DNA): TGTGCCAGTAAAGACAGGAAAACCTACGAGCAGTACTTC. Its translation: CASKDRKTYEQYF.

This chain joins TRBV27 and TRBJ1-6; D gene ambiguous. The CDR3 is made up of 15 amino acids. Looked up from germline, CDR1 is MNHEY and CDR2 is SMNVEV (reference sequence). Trimming removed 8 bases from V and 7 bases from J, with 18 bases in between. The CDR3 coding sequence is TGTGCCAGCCGCTGGGGAGCGGAAAAGAATTCACCCCTCCACTTT. Translated, it gives CASRWGAEKNSPLHF.

The chain carries TRBV9 and TRBJ2-7; D is ambiguous. This CDR3 has 15 amino acids. CDR1 and CDR2 from the germline V gene are SGDLS and YYNGEE. Between the trimmed V and J ends, which lost 3 bases and 0 bases, there was a span of 13 bases. CDR3 nucleotides: TGTGCCAGCAGCGACGGCGGCCCGAGCTCCTACGAGCAGTACTTC. This sequence encodes CASSDGGPSSYEQYF. The full variable domain, with the rest looked up from reference TRBV9 and TRBJ2-7, is DSGVTQTPKHLITATGQRVTLRCSPRSGDLSVYWYQQSLDQGLQFLIQYYNGEERAKGNILERFSAQQFPDLHSELNLSSLELGDSALYFCASSDGGPSSYEQYFGPGTRLTVT.

V and J are TRBV6-2 or TRBV6-3 and TRBJ2-7; D gene uncertain. CDR3 size: 13 residues. Germline loops: CDR1 MNHEY, CDR2 SVGEGT. V dropped 0 bases and J dropped 4 bases, with 7 bases sitting between them. Here the CDR3 reads CASSYSRRYEQYF. Written as DNA, the CDR3 is TGTGCCAGCAGTTACTCTAGGAGATACGAGCAGTACTTC.

This chain links TRBV19 with TRBJ2-7; 7 positions agree with TRBD1. CDR3 length: 15 residues. Germline CDR1 LNHDA, CDR2 SQIVND (reference sequence). V lost 5 bases to trimming and J lost 1 base; unmatched junction nucleotides: 8. CDR3: CASSPIRTGSYEQYF. DNA of the CDR3: TGTGCCAGTAGTCCGATCCGGACAGGATCCTACGAGCAGTACTTC.